This TCR beta chain was observed in a study of cytomegalovirus exposure and HLA in healthy donors. PCR primers comprised 60 Vbeta and 13 Jbeta primers. Some clones are missing from TCRdb's copy, which holds only in-frame ones; the method was immunoSEQ multiplex PCR. The top ten clones hold about 4.9% of a sample with over 100,000 clones, around 68% of them seen once. To note about this clone: Its cognate antigen is unknown.

Whole-study results and caveats: It was reported that the classifier diagnosed cytomegalovirus status with high specificity and sensitivity in both the original and validation cohorts. A later analysis showed TCR association rates differing by HLA locus, peaking at DRB1 and lowest at HLA-C. It was shown in a later analysis that HLA-associated TCR beta chains were more clonally expanded than other, equally common chains. In a later analysis, V- and J-gene trimming of beta chains associated with a DCLRE1C missense variant, replicated independently.

Per germline, CDR1 GTSNPN and CDR2 SVGIG (reference sequence). The length of the CDR3 is 18 residues. Unmatched junction bases numbered 16, after V lost 2 bases and J lost 3 bases. This clonotype was sampled from a human donor in good health. Sequencing input: PBMCs. The rearrangement links TRBV30 to TRBJ1-5; 7 nucleotides line up with TRBD1. CDR3 coding DNA: TGTGCCTGGAGTCCGGCTCTAGGACAGGTAGCTTTCAATCAGCCCCAGCATTTT. Protein product: CAWSPALGQVAFNQPQHF.